These 5 T cell receptor beta chains were sequenced from one sample in a study of T cells in localized non-small cell lung cancer. The data were produced by immunoSEQ multiplex PCR, yet TCRdb's version contains in-frame clones alone and is incomplete. Among 9,400 or so clones listed, roughly 90% were seen once. Sequencing used peripheral blood, obtained before any cancer treatment. The source of these receptors is a female donor older than 55 with stage II squamous cell lung carcinoma.

The V gene is TRBV5-4, the J gene TRBJ2-2, with unresolved D. V was shortened by 4 bases and J by 7 bases, with 17 bases between the two germline ends. The CDR3 covers 15 residues. Looked up from germline, CDR1 is SGHNT and CDR2 is YYREEE (reference sequence). This chain's CDR3 is CASSADVRGGGELFF. The CDR3 coding sequence is TGTGCCAGCAGCGCGGACGTTAGAGGTGGCGGGGAGCTGTTTTTT.

V is TRBV10-3 and J is TRBJ2-5; weak D call: TRBD1 (5 bases). In germline, CDR1 is ENHRY, CDR2 SYGVKD. Trimming took 2 bases from V and 2 from J, leaving 12 bases between them. The CDR3 extends over 15 amino acids. CDR3 sequence reads: CAISEVTGVQETQYF. CDR3 DNA: TGTGCCATCAGTGAGGTAACAGGTGTACAAGAGACCCAGTACTTC.

This chain connects TRBV5-1 to TRBJ2-6; possible D gene TRBD1, 6 bases. Trimming cost V 3 bases and J 2 bases, with 9 bases left between them. CDR1 and CDR2 (germline): SGHRS, YFSETQ. The CDR3 is 15 residues long. The CDR3 DNA reads as TGCGCCAGCAGCTCTGGACAGCCTGGGGCCAACGTCCTGACTTTC. This gives the protein CASSSGQPGANVLTF.

The chain recombines TRBV2 with TRBJ2-3; a possible D gene is TRBD2 (5 bases). The CDR3 consists of 16 residues. Germline CDR1 SNHLY, CDR2 FYNNEI. V was trimmed by 2 bases and J by 2 bases, leaving 14 bases between them. CDR3 in DNA: TGTGCCAGCAGTGAACTACGCGGGCCCTCCACAGATACGCAGTATTTT. Its protein product is CASSELRGPSTDTQYF.

This chain links TRBV19 with TRBJ2-2, with D possibly called TRBD1 or TRBD2 (5 bases each). This CDR3 region has 15 residues. V gave up 7 bases and J gave up 0 bases, with 12 bases separating them. Germline CDR1 reads LNHDA; CDR2 reads SQIVND (reference sequence). The chain's CDR3 is CASTPGTANTGELFF. CDR3 DNA sequence: TGTGCCAGTACCCCGGGGACCGCGAACACCGGGGAGCTGTTTTTT.